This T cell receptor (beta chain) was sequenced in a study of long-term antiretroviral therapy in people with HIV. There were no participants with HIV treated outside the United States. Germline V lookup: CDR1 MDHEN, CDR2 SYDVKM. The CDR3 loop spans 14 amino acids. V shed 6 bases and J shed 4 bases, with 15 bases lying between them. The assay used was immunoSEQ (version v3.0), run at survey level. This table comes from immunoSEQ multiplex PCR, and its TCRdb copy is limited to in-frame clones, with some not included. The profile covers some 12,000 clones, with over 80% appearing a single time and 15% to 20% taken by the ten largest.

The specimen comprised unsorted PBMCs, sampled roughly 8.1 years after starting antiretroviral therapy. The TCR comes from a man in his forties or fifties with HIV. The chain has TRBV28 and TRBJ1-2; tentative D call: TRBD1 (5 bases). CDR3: CASRNPSGIYGYTF. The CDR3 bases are TGTGCCAGCAGAAATCCCTCAGGGATCTATGGCTACACCTTC.